The TCR beta chain described here comes from a study of shared clonotypes between healthy human individuals (dated by TCRdb to 2019 to 2021). Concerning the study at large: The cohort comprised a couple of women and a few men aged 18 to 49 years. Between about 0.94 and 8.9 billion PBMCs per donor were obtained by leukapheresis. Different laboratories and diverse techniques were used to prepare libraries and sequence TCR repertoires, to increase sequencing depth and limit assay-specific biases. Blood TCR repertoires of 5 or 6 healthy adults were deeply sequenced to estimate repertoire size and the extent of clonotype sharing between individuals. What the authors observed across the whole study: Based on pairwise subsampling, the degree of clonotype sharing among donors was expected to be affected by sequencing depth. The genetic and exposure-history diversity represented was limited by the small number of donors. Sampling was limited to blood, and TCR repertoires in tissue likely differ from TCR repertoires in blood.

For CDR1 and CDR2, the germline V gene (reference sequence) lists MNHEY and SMNVEV. Its CDR3 holds 16 amino acids, cysteine through phenylalanine. CDR3 DNA only is kept here, 48 bases in frame from base 1. Compared with germline, V lacks 4 bases and J lacks 5 bases; bases without a gene match: 5. The donors were healthy, HIV-negative adults with no recently reported acute infections or vaccinations. All donors were Caucasian adults living in Nashville, Tennessee, USA. For unsorted samples, roughly 91 million PBMCs were counted, and genomic DNA was extracted using the QIAamp DNA Blood Mini kit. After blood collection by leukapheresis, PBMCs were isolated using Ficoll-Histopaque density gradient centrifugation and then cryopreserved in the vapor phase of liquid nitrogen. As concerns this clone: Its recognized antigen is unknown. The input lacks base qualities; no much larger clone sits a single base away.

Using the deep immunoSEQ assay, multiplex PCR amplified TCR CDR3 regions from genomic DNA. Extracted genomic DNA from each cell subset was spread evenly across all wells of several immunoSEQ 96-well plates, with each plate serving as a replicate. Each replicate PCR for unsorted PBMC received approximately 0.3 ug genomic DNA, equal to 25,000 to 35,000 T cell genomes. Ten immunoSEQ deep assay plates were used to sequence unsorted PBMC genomic DNA. Purified libraries were measured with a Qubit 3.0 fluorometer, size-checked on a Bioanalyzer 2100, and measured again with the KAPA Library Quantification kit. Every immunoSEQ 96-well plate was sequenced on a separate single-read 150-cycle Illumina NextSeq 550 flow cell. The paper's processing steps were these. Because the immunoSEQ output held only junctional sequences and lacked quality scores, the filtering could not match the filtering applied to full-length reads. Sequences were annotated with PyIR, a Python wrapper for IgBLAST v1.9, using IMGT germline references to assign V/J genes and CDR3. Reads with weak V/J assignments (E-value above 1e-6), missing CDR3, stop codons, out-of-frame junctions, or ambiguous translated residues were removed. A V3J clonotype was defined by an identical inferred V gene, J gene, and CDR3 amino acid sequence. Percentage overlap between repertoires was computed as shared unique clonotypes divided by the size of the smaller repertoire. Richness of each repertoire was evaluated using RTK rarefaction, the Chao1 estimator, and Recon v2.1 estimates of unobserved clonotypes. TCRdb mirrors the immuneACCESS table, restricted to in-frame sequences. Some clones are absent from its copies; in checked studies, under half trace to an unresolved V gene, and the reason for the others is unknown. That table supplies the V and J calls and clone size; D and trimming were determined from the DNA. The sample contains about 490,000 clones, roughly four fifths of them found a single time. In total, the top ten clones hold about an eighth of the sample.

The clonotype was recovered from a woman in her thirties or forties in good health. Some clones in this sample may be carry-over from other donors' samples. The sample was PBMCs. Recombination connected TRBV27 to TRBJ2-3; 14 junctional bases match TRBD2. The DNA sequence is TGTGCCAGCAGTTCCGGGACTAGCGGGAGTGGAGATACGCAGTATTTT. Its protein product is CASSSGTSGSGDTQYF.